A selection of T cell receptor beta chains follows, all from one sample in a study of OX40 agonist ivuxolimab in advanced cancers. Sequencing used immunoSEQ multiplex PCR; TCRdb keeps in-frame clones, though not all of them. The table records 95,000 to 100,000 clones, about four fifths of them present only once. The starting material was CD4+ or CD8+ T cells sorted from blood, obtained in a trial of the OX40 agonist ivuxolimab. Receptors originate from an adult with an advanced solid tumor such as melanoma, head and neck, liver or kidney cancer. CDR3s include the opening cysteine and the closing phenylalanine or tryptophan. Each record gives: D gene, V gene, clone size, J gene, CDR3 DNA, CDR3 protein. A D gene is named only where the DNA matches it firmly. The size entry is marked missing in some rows and otherwise reads once, few, many or a size class.

>.|TRBV5-4|.|TRBJ1-6
TGTGCCAGTGGGACCGAAGTGATTGGTTCACCCCTCCACTTT
CASGTEVIGSPLHF
>.|TRBV29-1|.|TRBJ1-5
TGCAGCGTTGGTCAGCCTAATCAGCCCCAGCATTTT
CSVGQPNQPQHF
>TRBD1|TRBV28|.|TRBJ1-5
TGTGCCAGCAGTTTCCCGGACAGGGACCGTTATAGCAATCAGCCCCAGCATTTT
CASSFPDRDRYSNQPQHF
>.|TRBV18|.|TRBJ2-1
TGTGCCAGCTCACCACCCGGGTTAGGATTTAATGAGCAGTTCTTC
CASSPPGLGFNEQFF
>TRBD1|TRBV15|.|TRBJ1-4
TGTGCCACCAGCAAGACAGGGTCCAATGAAAAACTGTTTTTT
CATSKTGSNEKLFF
>.|TRBV28|.|TRBJ1-4
TGTGCCAGCAGACCGGGGGGAGAGGGCCCTAAACTGTTTTTT
CASRPGGEGPKLFF
>.|TRBV18|.|TRBJ1-3
TGTGCCAGCTCGTCGGGGGGAAGCTCTGGAAACACCATATATTTT
CASSSGGSSGNTIYF
>.|TRBV5-4|.|TRBJ2-2
TGTGCCAGCAGCTTGGCCCCCACCGGGGAGCTGTTTTTT
CASSLAPTGELFF
>.|TRBV27|.|TRBJ2-7
TGTGCCAGCAGTCCGCTGGGGTCCTACGAGCAGTACTTC
CASSPLGSYEQYF
>.|TRBV19|.|TRBJ1-4
TGTGCCAGTAGTATTTTCAATGAAAAACTGTTTTTT
CASSIFNEKLFF
>.|TRBV28|.|TRBJ2-7
TGTGCCAGCAGTTTATCCGCTCCCTACTCCTACGAGCAGTACTTC
CASSLSAPYSYEQYF
>TRBD2|TRBV11-2|.|TRBJ2-7
TGTGCCAGCAGCTTAACCAGCGGGAGTTACGAGCAGTACTTC
CASSLTSGSYEQYF
>.|TRBV27|.|TRBJ1-6
TGTGCCAGCAAGGCAGGGATAAGGGATTCACCCCTCCACTTT
CASKAGIRDSPLHF
>.|TRBV23-1|.|TRBJ1-2
TGCGCCAGCAGTCAATGGATGCGGGGGAACTATGGCTACACCTTC
CASSQWMRGNYGYTF
>TRBD1|TRBV7-2|.|TRBJ1-6
TGTGCCAGCAGCACCCGACAGGGCCTAAATTCACCCCTCCACTTT
CASSTRQGLNSPLHF
>TRBD2|TRBV2|.|TRBJ2-7
TGTGCCAGCAGCCCGGGACTAGCGATCCACGAGCAGTACTTC
CASSPGLAIHEQYF
>TRBD1|TRBV19|.|TRBJ1-5
TGTGCCAGTCGACGCGGACAGGGAGATCAGCCCCAGCATTTT
CASRRGQGDQPQHF
>.|TRBV5-1|.|TRBJ2-2
TGCGCCAGCAGGCCGACCTCCGGGACCACCCTGGCGGGGGAGCTGTTTTTT
CASRPTSGTTLAGELFF
>TRBD1|TRBV6-5|.|TRBJ2-7
TGTGCCAGCAGTTATCAGGGGGCTTTCGAGCAGTACTTC
CASSYQGAFEQYF
>.|TRBV11-3|.|TRBJ2-1
TGTGCCAGCAGCTACGCAGTAGACAATGAGCAGTTCTTC
CASSYAVDNEQFF
>TRBD2|TRBV28|few|TRBJ2-3
TGTGCCAGCAGTTCCTTTAGCGGGGGAGCCTTGGATACGCAGTATTTT
CASSSFSGGALDTQYF
>.|TRBV4-3|.|TRBJ1-3
TGCGCCAGCAGCCTGACAAACGCTGGAAACACCATATATTTT
CASSLTNAGNTIYF
>.|TRBV7-2|.|TRBJ2-5
TGTGCCAGCAGCTTTCAAGGGGGCGGGGGAGAGACCCAGTACTTC
CASSFQGGGGETQYF
>TRBD2|TRBV4-2|once|TRBJ2-4
TGTGCCAGCAGCTGGGAAAGGGGGACTAGCGGGAGTGCCATTCAGTACTTC
CASSWERGTSGSAIQYF
>.|TRBV6-1|.|TRBJ2-7
TGTGCCAGCAGTAAGACGAGCGAGCAGTACTTC
CASSKTSEQYF
>TRBD1|TRBV18|.|TRBJ1-5
TGTGCCAGCTCGCAGGAGGGACAGGGTCTCAATCAGCCCCAGCATTTT
CASSQEGQGLNQPQHF
>.|TRBV27|.|TRBJ2-5
TGTGCCAGCAGTCCCTCTCGACTCCAGGAGACCCAGTACTTC
CASSPSRLQETQYF